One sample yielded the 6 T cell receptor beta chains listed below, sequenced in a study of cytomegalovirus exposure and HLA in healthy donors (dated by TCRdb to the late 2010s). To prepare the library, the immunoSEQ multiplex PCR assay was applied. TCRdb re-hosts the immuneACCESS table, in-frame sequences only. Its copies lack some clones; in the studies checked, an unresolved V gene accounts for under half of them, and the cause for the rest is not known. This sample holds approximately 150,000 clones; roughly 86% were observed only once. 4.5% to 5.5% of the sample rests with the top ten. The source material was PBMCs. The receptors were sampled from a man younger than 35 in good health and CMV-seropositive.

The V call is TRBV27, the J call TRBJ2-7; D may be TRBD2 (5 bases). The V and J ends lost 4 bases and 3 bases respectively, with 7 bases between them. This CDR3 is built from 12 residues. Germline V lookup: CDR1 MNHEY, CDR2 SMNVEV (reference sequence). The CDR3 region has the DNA TGTGCCAGCAGTTCCGGGATCTACGAGCAGTACTTC. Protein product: CASSSGIYEQYF.

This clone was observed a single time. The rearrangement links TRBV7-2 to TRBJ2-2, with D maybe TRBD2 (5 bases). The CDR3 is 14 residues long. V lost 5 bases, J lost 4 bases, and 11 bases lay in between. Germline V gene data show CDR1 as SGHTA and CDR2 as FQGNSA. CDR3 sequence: CASSGGTITGELFF. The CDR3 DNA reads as TGTGCCAGCAGCGGAGGAACGATCACCGGGGAGCTGTTTTTT.

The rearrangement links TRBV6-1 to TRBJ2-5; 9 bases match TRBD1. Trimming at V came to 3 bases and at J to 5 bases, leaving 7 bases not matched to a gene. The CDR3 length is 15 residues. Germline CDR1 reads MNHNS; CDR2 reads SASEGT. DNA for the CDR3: TGTGCCAGCAGTGATGGGGGGGGGACAGGGGAGACCCAGTACTTC. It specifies CASSDGGGTGETQYF.

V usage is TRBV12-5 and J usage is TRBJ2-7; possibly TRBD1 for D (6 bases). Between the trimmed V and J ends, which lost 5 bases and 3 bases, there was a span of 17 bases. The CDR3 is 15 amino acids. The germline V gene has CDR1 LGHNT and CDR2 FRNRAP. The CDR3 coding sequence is TGTGCTAGTGGTCCCCCAAGGGGGTTCGGCTACGAGCAGTACTTC. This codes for CASGPPRGFGYEQYF.

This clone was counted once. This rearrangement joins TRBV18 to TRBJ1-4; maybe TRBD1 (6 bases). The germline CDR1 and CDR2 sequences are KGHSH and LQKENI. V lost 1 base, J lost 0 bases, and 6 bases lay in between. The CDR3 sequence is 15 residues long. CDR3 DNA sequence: TGTGCCAGCTCACCACAGGGGGCAACTAATGAAAAACTGTTTTTT. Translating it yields CASSPQGATNEKLFF.

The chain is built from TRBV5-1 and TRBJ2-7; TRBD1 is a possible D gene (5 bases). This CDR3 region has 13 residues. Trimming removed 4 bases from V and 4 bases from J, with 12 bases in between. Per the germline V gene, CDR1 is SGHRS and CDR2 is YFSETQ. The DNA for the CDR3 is TGCGCCAGCAGCAGGGTAGGGGTGTACGAGCAGTACTTC. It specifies CASSRVGVYEQYF.